Each of the 5 T cell receptor beta chains below was sequenced from the same sample in a study of T cell responses to AZD1222 COVID-19 vaccine. This table comes from immunoSEQ multiplex PCR, and its TCRdb copy is limited to in-frame clones, with some not included. The sample lists some 180,000 clones, approximately 92% occurring once. The input for sequencing was peripheral blood, taken on day 0 of AZD1222 vaccination. The receptor source for this set is an adult in good health.

The chain is built from TRBV7-9 and TRBJ1-6; D is undetermined. The V end lost 8 bases, the J end lost 6 bases, and 8 bases lay between the germline ends. The germline CDR1 and CDR2 sequences are SEHNR and FQNEAQ (reference sequence). The length of the CDR3 is 12 residues. The CDR3 DNA reads as TGTGCCAGCGGCGAAGGTAATTCACCCCTCCACTTT. The encoded protein is CASGEGNSPLHF. The whole variable domain, filled in from reference TRBV7-9 and TRBJ1-6, reads DTGVSQNPRHKITKRGQNVTFRCDPISEHNRLYWYRQTLGQGPEFLTYFQNEAQLEKSRLLSDRFSAERPKGSFSTLEIQRTEQGDSAMYLCASGEGNSPLHFGNGTRLTVT.

This chain links TRBV12-3 or TRBV12-4 with TRBJ1-1; D gene unclear. The CDR3 sequence is 11 residues long. V was trimmed by 3 bases and J by 6 bases, leaving 5 bases between them. The chain's CDR3 is CASSFRSEAFF. The CDR3 nucleotides are TGTGCCAGCAGTTTTAGATCTGAAGCTTTCTTT.

The CDR3 nucleotides are TGCGCCAGCAGACGGGACACACAGAGCAATCAGCCCCAGCATTTT. Encoded protein: CASRRDTQSNQPQHF. The chain carries TRBV5-1 and TRBJ1-5, with D perhaps TRBD1 (6 bases). Trimming took 5 bases from V and 1 from J, leaving 13 bases between them. Germline CDR1 reads SGHRS; CDR2 reads YFSETQ. This CDR3 contains 15 residues.

This chain connects TRBV6-6 to TRBJ2-1; TRBD1 agrees at 8 bases. The V segment lost 6 bases and the J segment 2 bases; nucleotides outside the gene matches: 6. Germline assignment: CDR1 MNHNY and CDR2 SVGAGI (reference sequence). CDR3 length equals 15 residues. The CDR3 DNA reads TGTGCCAGCAGAAAGGGACAGGAGACCTACAATGAGCAGTTCTTC. Amino acids: CASRKGQETYNEQFF.

The chain employs TRBV2 and TRBJ2-3, with 10 bases lining up with TRBD1. Germline V gives CDR1 SNHLY, CDR2 FYNNEI. This CDR3 has 16 residues. Losses at the gene ends were 6 bases for V and 4 bases for J; bases not matched to a gene: 10. The CDR3 reads CASRYRQGARADTQYF. The CDR3 nucleotides are TGTGCCAGCAGGTATAGACAGGGGGCGAGGGCAGATACGCAGTATTTT.